One T cell receptor (beta chain) is described in this entry. Antigen specificity is unknown. This sample stems from a study of blood T cells in healthy people across ages. Study-wide results and caveats: Per-million-T-cell TCR beta diversity fell roughly linearly with age. PBMCs went unsorted, and a conclusive naive versus antigen-experienced comparison was therefore prevented.

The use of a sample-barcoded 5' primer and a J-beta primer mix characterized a second PCR of roughly 6 to 11 cycles. TCRdb re-derived calls from the 5' RACE reads in MiXCR, one entry per CDR3 protein. The sample records 1.5 million to 2 million distinct CDR3 sequences, around 48% being singletons. Trimming cost V 8 bases and J 4 bases, with 9 bases left between them. The CDR3 is 12 residues long. Germline loops: CDR1 MNHNY, CDR2 SVGAGI (reference sequence). This receptor was taken from a woman aged 40-49 years in good health. The genes are TRBV6-6 and TRBJ2-4; no clear D. Material: blood. CDR3 DNA: TGTGCCAGCGGACGACCAAAAAACATTCAGTACTTC. Translating gives CASGRPKNIQYF.